The 4 T cell receptor beta chains in this list originate from one sample, sequenced in a study of blood T cell repertoires in COVID-19. Sequencing used immunoSEQ multiplex PCR; TCRdb keeps in-frame clones, though not all of them. The sample shows a few hundred thousand clones, around 87% of them seen only once. Material for sequencing was peripheral blood. These receptors came from a man aged 45-60 years with active or convalescent COVID-19.

With regard to this clone: A read error may produce the germline difference seen at one junction end. Other DNA sequences of this sample code for an identical CDR3. The chain uses TRBV5-6 and TRBJ2-5; D unclear. Germline V CDR1 and CDR2: SGHDT, YYEEEE. This CDR3 spans 14 amino acids. CDR3 sequence reads: CASSRGHGQETQYF. DNA for the CDR3: TGTGCCAGCAGCCGTGGCCATGGCCAAGAAACCCAGTACTTC.

The rearrangement joins TRBV5-6 to TRBJ1-2, with a weak D call TRBD1 (6 bases). V lost 4 bases and J lost 1, with 11 bases in between. The CDR3 covers 14 residues. Germline-derived CDR1 and CDR2 are SGHDT and YYEEEE. The CDR3 region has the DNA TGTGCCAGCAGCGTAATACAGGGTAACTATGGCTACACCTTC. It is translated as CASSVIQGNYGYTF.

This chain uses TRBV28 with TRBJ1-4; 9 bases agree with TRBD1. The length of the CDR3 is 16 residues. Per germline, CDR1 MDHEN and CDR2 SYDVKM. V lost 4 bases to trimming and J lost 8 bases; unmatched junction nucleotides: 11. In DNA form, the CDR3 reads TGTGCCAGCAGTTCTCCTTGGGACAGGGAAGGAGAAAAACTGTTTTTT. Its translation is CASSSPWDREGEKLFF.

This chain uses TRBV3-1 (or the pseudogene TRBV3-2) with TRBJ2-5; D may be TRBD2 (7 bases). V was shortened by 3 bases and J by 2 bases, with 13 bases between the two germline ends. This CDR3 is built from 15 residues. CDR1 is LGHDT, CDR2 YNNKEL, per germline (reference sequence). The CDR3 protein is CASSHGRGGQETQYF. The CDR3 region has the DNA TGTGCCAGCAGCCACGGAAGGGGGGGGCAAGAGACCCAGTACTTC.